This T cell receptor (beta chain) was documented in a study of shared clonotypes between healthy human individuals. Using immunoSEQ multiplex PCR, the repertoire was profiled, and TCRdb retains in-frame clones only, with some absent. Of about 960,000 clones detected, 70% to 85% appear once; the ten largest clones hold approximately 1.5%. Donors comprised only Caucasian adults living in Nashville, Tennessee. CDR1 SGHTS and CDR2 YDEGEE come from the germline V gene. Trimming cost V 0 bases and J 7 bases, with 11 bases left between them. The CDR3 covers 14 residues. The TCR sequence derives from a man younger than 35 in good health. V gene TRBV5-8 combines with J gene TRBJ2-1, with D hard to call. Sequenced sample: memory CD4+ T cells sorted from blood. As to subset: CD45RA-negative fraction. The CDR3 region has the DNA TGTGCCAGCAGCTTGGGAATCGGGCATAATGAGCAGTTCTTC. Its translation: CASSLGIGHNEQFF.